This TCR beta chain derives from a study of blood T cell repertoires in COVID-19. Study context: Collection of acute and convalescent COVID-19 samples took place in the United States, Italy and Spain.

CDR3 length: 17 residues. Per the authors' pipeline: Nucleated cell counts were estimated from reference gene primer amplification. The method was immunoSEQ multiplex PCR; TCRdb's version includes in-frame clones alone and lacks a portion of them. Clone size and the V and J calls come from that table; the DNA yielded D and trimming. The table includes 130,000 to 150,000 clones, about 79% detected once. The rearrangement joins TRBV21-1 to TRBJ2-6; the D call TRBD1 from the table was never checked on the DNA. TRBV21-1 is annotated as a pseudogene. This receptor was taken from a man between 60 and 70 years old with active or convalescent COVID-19. Input material: peripheral blood. CDR3 DNA sequence: TGTGCCAGCATTCCCGACAGGGCCCTCTCTGGGGCCAACGTCCTGACTTTC. Translating gives CASIPDRALSGANVLTF.